Listed here are 19 T cell receptor beta chains from one sample, sequenced in a study of OX40 agonist ivuxolimab in advanced cancers. Produced via immunoSEQ multiplex PCR; TCRdb's table is partial and in-frame only. Among 45,000 to 55,000 clones listed, around 85% were seen once. The material sequenced was CD4+ or CD8+ T cells sorted from blood, taken in a trial of the OX40 agonist ivuxolimab. The receptor set was obtained from an adult with an advanced solid tumor such as melanoma, head and neck, liver or kidney cancer.

This clone was seen a few times. The chain employs TRBV10-3 and TRBJ2-7; D is uncertain. Germline lookup yields CDR1 ENHRY and CDR2 SYGVKD. The CDR3 covers 12 residues. The ends were cut back, 4 bases at V and 4 bases at J, with 8 bases in the middle. The CDR3 reads CAISGLPYEQYF. The CDR3 DNA reads TGTGCCATCAGTGGGCTACCTTACGAGCAGTACTTC.

The chain carries TRBV12-5 and TRBJ1-2; 11 positions match TRBD1. Germline V gives CDR1 LGHNT, CDR2 FRNRAP. V was pared by 1 base and J by 7 bases, with 2 bases of the junction left unmatched. CDR3 length equals 14 residues. The CDR3 DNA sequence: TGTGCTAGTGGTTTGGGGACAGGGGGCGGTGGCTACACCTTC. Its translation: CASGLGTGGGGYTF.

This clone was observed a few times. The chain recombines TRBV4-1 with TRBJ1-2, with TRBD1 identical over 7 bases. The germline V gene encodes CDR1 MGHRA and CDR2 YSYEKL. This CDR3 region has 15 residues. V was clipped by 1 base and J by 4 bases; unmatched bases: 6. The CDR3 coding sequence is TGCGCCAGCAGCCAAGGTACCAGGGGGGTCTATGGCTACACCTTC. Residues: CASSQGTRGVYGYTF.

V gene TRBV5-1 combines with J gene TRBJ1-1; TRBD1 agrees at 7 bases. The V gene's germline CDR1 is SGHRS and CDR2 YFSETQ. The CDR3 runs to 15 residues. V lost 4 bases to trimming and J lost 2 bases; unmatched junction nucleotides: 8. CDR3 sequence: CASSRMTGSNTEAFF. Written as DNA, the CDR3 is TGCGCCAGCAGCAGAATGACAGGGTCCAACACTGAAGCTTTCTTT.

The chain carries TRBV18 and TRBJ1-5; TRBD1 might be the D (5 bases). With 3 bases removed from V and 1 base from J, the gap between germline ends came to 10 bases. CDR3 length: 15 residues. Germline assignment: CDR1 KGHSH and CDR2 LQKENI. CDR3 residues: CASSPEGLSNQPQHF. For the CDR3, the DNA is TGTGCCAGCTCACCGGAGGGGCTGAGCAATCAGCCCCAGCATTTT.

The chain has TRBV21-1 and TRBJ2-5. TRBV21-1 corresponds to a pseudogene. The CDR3 spans 13 residues. The CDR3 DNA sequence: TGTGCCAGCAGCAAAGTAGGAAGGGAGACCCAGTACTTC. Translating it yields CASSKVGRETQYF.

The chain carries TRBV9 and TRBJ2-7, with TRBD2 matching 15 bases. CDR3 size: 15 residues. After removal of 3 bases from V and 6 bases from J, the junction contained 4 bases not matched to a gene. Germline values: CDR1 SGDLS, CDR2 YYNGEE. The CDR3 reads CASSETGLAGGEQYF. DNA for the CDR3: TGTGCCAGCAGCGAGACGGGACTAGCGGGAGGCGAGCAGTACTTC.

This sequence joins TRBV7-9 and TRBJ1-4; D unresolved. This CDR3 has 13 amino acids. With 2 bases removed from V and 5 bases from J, the gap between germline ends came to 6 bases. Germline V lookup: CDR1 SEHNR, CDR2 FQNEAQ (reference sequence). The CDR3 bases are TGTGCCAGCAGCTTAAATGGGAATGAAAAACTGTTTTTT. This sequence encodes CASSLNGNEKLFF.

J is TRBJ2-3 and V is TRBV6-5; no clear D. CDR3 length: 14 amino acids. V shed 1 base and J shed 5 bases, with 10 bases lying between them. Germline assignment: CDR1 MNHEY and CDR2 SVGAGI. The CDR3 loop is CASSYLSAVDTQYF. In DNA, the CDR3 is TGTGCCAGCAGTTACTTGTCGGCAGTAGATACGCAGTATTTT.

The CDR3 region has the DNA TGTGCCAGTAGTACAGGGGGCGCAGAGACCCAGTACTTC. It specifies CASSTGGAETQYF. The rearrangement links TRBV19 to TRBJ2-5, with 8 nucleotides matching TRBD1. Germline CDR1 is LNHDA and CDR2 is SQIVND (reference sequence). The CDR3 has 13 amino acids. The ends lost 4 bases at V and 4 bases at J; junction bases unmatched: 2. Full variable domain (remainder filled in from reference TRBV19 and TRBJ2-5): DGGITQSPKYLFRKEGQNVTLSCEQNLNHDAMYWYRQDPGQGLRLIYYSQIVNDFQKGDIAEGYSVSREKKESFPLTVTSAQKNPTAFYLCASSTGGAETQYFGPGTRLLVL.

This chain uses TRBV2 with TRBJ1-5; D is ambiguous. This CDR3 region has 13 residues. The ends were cut back, 5 bases at V and 1 base at J, with 6 bases in the middle. Germline V gene data show CDR1 as SNHLY and CDR2 as FYNNEI. CDR3 sequence (DNA): TGTGCCAGCAGTCAAATAAGCAATCAGCCCCAGCATTTT. As protein: CASSQISNQPQHF.

This clone was seen a handful of times. The V and J genes are TRBV9 and TRBJ1-3; a weak D match, TRBD1 (6 bases). Germline loops: CDR1 SGDLS, CDR2 YYNGEE. The CDR3 totals 14 residues. V lost 7 bases to trimming and J lost 0 bases, with 11 bases between them. The CDR3 DNA reads TGTGCCAGCGGAGAGACAGGCTCTGGAAACACCATATATTTT. Its protein product is CASGETGSGNTIYF.

The chain joins TRBV13 to TRBJ2-1; 8 bases align to TRBD2. Germline CDR1 reads PRHDT; CDR2 reads FYEKMQ (reference sequence). This CDR3 spans 15 amino acids. Trimming at V came to 5 bases and at J to 2 bases, leaving 5 bases not matched to a gene. DNA of the CDR3: TGTGCCAGCAGCCGGGGGGGCGCCCCCTACAATGAGCAGTTCTTC. It is translated as CASSRGGAPYNEQFF.

The V and J genes are TRBV5-4 and TRBJ2-5, with TRBD2 matching over 9 bases. Germline V gene sequence: CDR1 SGHNT, CDR2 YYREEE (reference sequence). This CDR3 is 18 amino acids long. Trimming cost V 1 base and J 5 bases; bases outside gene matches: 15. This CDR3 reads CASSLPVRRGGRRETQYF. CDR3 bases: TGTGCCAGCAGCTTGCCGGTACGGCGGGGGGGCCGAAGGGAGACCCAGTACTTC.

The V gene is TRBV6-5, the J gene TRBJ1-2; possibly TRBD1 for D (6 bases). The germline V gene has CDR1 MNHEY and CDR2 SVGAGI. V shed 5 bases and J shed 2 bases, with 15 bases lying between them. The CDR3 is 15 amino acids. The CDR3 bases are TGTGCCAGCAGTCCGAAAAGGACAGAAAACTATGGCTACACCTTC. The encoded protein is CASSPKRTENYGYTF.

V usage is TRBV30 and J usage is TRBJ1-2; D remains ambiguous. This CDR3 spans 15 amino acids. V lost 2 bases and J lost 1, with 14 bases in between. CDR1 and CDR2 from the germline V gene are GTSNPN and SVGIG (reference sequence). DNA for the CDR3: TGTGCCTGGAGTCTAAGGGCAGGAGTTAACTATGGCTACACCTTC. Translated: CAWSLRAGVNYGYTF.

This sequence joins TRBV5-1 and TRBJ1-6, with a possible D match to TRBD1 (6 bases). Germline CDR1 and CDR2: SGHRS and YFSETQ. The CDR3 extends over 15 amino acids. V dropped 0 bases and J dropped 10 bases, with 14 bases sitting between them. The CDR3 DNA sequence: TGCGCCAGCAGCTTGGAGGGGGGGCAGCGATCACCCCTCCACTTT. Translated: CASSLEGGQRSPLHF.

This chain uses TRBV29-1 with TRBJ1-4; unclear D gene. Germline V lookup: CDR1 SQVTM, CDR2 ANQGSEA. The CDR3 sequence is 13 residues long. V was pared by 5 bases and J by 4 bases, with 11 bases between. CDR3 in DNA: TGCAGCGTTACCTGGATCGGTAATGAAAAACTGTTTTTT. Translating it yields CSVTWIGNEKLFF.

This CDR3 reads CASTQGTQETQYF. Written as DNA, the CDR3 is TGTGCCAGTACACAGGGGACCCAAGAGACCCAGTACTTC. This rearrangement joins TRBV18 to TRBJ2-5; TRBD1 matches at 7 bases. The J segment lost 1 base and the V segment lost 9 bases, leaving 5 bases of the junction unmatched. Germline V gene data show CDR1 as KGHSH and CDR2 as LQKENI. The CDR3 is 13 residues long.